The 2 T cell receptor beta chains reported below all come from one sample, sequenced in a study of cytomegalovirus exposure and HLA in healthy donors. The PCR used 60 Vbeta and 13 Jbeta primers. Some clones are missing from TCRdb's copy, which holds only in-frame ones; the method was immunoSEQ multiplex PCR. The sample yields some 160,000 clones, just over 75% seen once. Sequenced: PBMCs. The source of these receptors is a middle-aged man in good health and CMV-seronegative.

The rearrangement links TRBV20-1 to TRBJ2-3; no definite D call. The V gene lost 2 bases and the J gene lost 6 bases, with 6 bases spanning the gap. The CDR3 spans 11 residues. Germline loops: CDR1 DFQATT, CDR2 SNEGSKA (reference sequence). Here the CDR3 DNA reads TGCAGTGCTAGACAGTCGGATACGCAGTATTTT. Translation gives CSARQSDTQYF.

The chain combines TRBV7-9 with TRBJ2-7; 9 nucleotides line up with TRBD2. V trimming: 1 base; J trimming: 7 bases; junction bases outside the gene matches: 11. The CDR3 spans 16 residues. CDR1 SEHNR and CDR2 FQNEAQ come from the germline V gene (reference sequence). The CDR3 reads CASSLVRASGMGEQYF. Here the CDR3 DNA reads TGTGCCAGCAGCTTAGTGAGGGCTAGCGGGATGGGGGAGCAGTACTTC.